The subject of this entry is one T cell receptor beta chain. Study processing details: The assay estimated nucleated cells by amplifying reference gene primers. TCRdb keeps only in-frame clones here, not all; method: immunoSEQ multiplex PCR. V, J and clone size are taken as reported in that table, and D and trimming were inferred from the DNA itself. The repertoire holds roughly 160,000 clones, with around 85% as singletons. The data belong to a study of blood T cell repertoires in COVID-19. Study context: The study drew acute and convalescent COVID-19 samples from the United States, Italy and Spain.

Seattle participants joined during active infection and were tracked over time. Germline CDR1 reads LNHDA; CDR2 reads SQIVND (reference sequence). Trimming removed 8 bases from V and 3 bases from J, with 16 bases in between. This CDR3 region has 14 residues. The J gene is TRBJ1-1, the V gene TRBV19; no clear D. This clonotype originated in a woman aged 80 or over with COVID-19, enrolled during active disease. Sequencing was carried out using peripheral blood. CDR3 region: CASQPGGGYTEAFF. The CDR3 coding sequence is TGTGCCAGTCAACCCGGCGGAGGGTACACTGAAGCTTTCTTT.